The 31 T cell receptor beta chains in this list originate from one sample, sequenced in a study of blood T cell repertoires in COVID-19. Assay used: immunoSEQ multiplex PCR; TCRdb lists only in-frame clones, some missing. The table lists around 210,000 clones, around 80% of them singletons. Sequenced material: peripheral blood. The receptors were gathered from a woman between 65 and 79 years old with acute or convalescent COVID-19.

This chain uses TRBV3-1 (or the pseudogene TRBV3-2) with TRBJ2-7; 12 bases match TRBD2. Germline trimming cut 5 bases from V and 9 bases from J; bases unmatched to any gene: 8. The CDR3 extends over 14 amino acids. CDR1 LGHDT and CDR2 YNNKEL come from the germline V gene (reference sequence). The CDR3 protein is CASSTRTSGDRQYF. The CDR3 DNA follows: TGTGCCAGCAGCACAAGGACTAGCGGGGACAGGCAGTACTTC.

The CDR3 loop reads CASSSKVRGGLAVQETQYF. The CDR3 DNA reads as TGTGCCAGCAGCTCAAAGGTCCGGGGGGGACTAGCGGTCCAAGAGACCCAGTACTTC. This chain connects TRBV7-2 to TRBJ2-5; 11 bases are a match to TRBD2. From germline, CDR1 is SGHTA and CDR2 FQGNSA. The J segment lost 1 base and the V segment lost 4 bases, leaving 14 bases of the junction unmatched. CDR3 length: 19 residues.

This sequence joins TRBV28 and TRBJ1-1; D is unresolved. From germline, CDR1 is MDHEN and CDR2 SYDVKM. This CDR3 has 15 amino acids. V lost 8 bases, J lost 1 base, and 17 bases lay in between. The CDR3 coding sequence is TGTGCCAGCCCCCCGATCGGACTGACGAACACTGAAGCTTTCTTT. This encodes CASPPIGLTNTEAFF.

The CDR3 reads CASSLDRGTQYF. CDR3 DNA: TGCGCCAGCAGCTTGGATAGGGGGACGCAGTATTTT. The rearrangement uses TRBV5-1 and TRBJ2-3; the D gene is possibly TRBD1 (6 bases). This CDR3 has 12 residues. With 0 bases removed from V and 9 bases from J, the gap between germline ends came to 8 bases. Germline CDR1 is SGHRS and CDR2 is YFSETQ.

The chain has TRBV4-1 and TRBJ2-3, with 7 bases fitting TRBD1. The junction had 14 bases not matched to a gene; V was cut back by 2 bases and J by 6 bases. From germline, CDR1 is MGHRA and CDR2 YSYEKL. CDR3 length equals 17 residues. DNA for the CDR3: TGCGCCAGCAGCCAAATTCACAGGGGCCAACCGTTGGATACGCAGTATTTT. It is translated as CASSQIHRGQPLDTQYF.

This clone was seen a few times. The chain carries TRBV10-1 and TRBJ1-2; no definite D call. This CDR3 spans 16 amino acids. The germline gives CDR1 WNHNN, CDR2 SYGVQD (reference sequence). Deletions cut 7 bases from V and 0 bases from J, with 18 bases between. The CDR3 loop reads CASMPLPRRANYGYTF. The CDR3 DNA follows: TGCGCCAGCATGCCCCTCCCGAGGAGGGCTAACTATGGCTACACCTTC.

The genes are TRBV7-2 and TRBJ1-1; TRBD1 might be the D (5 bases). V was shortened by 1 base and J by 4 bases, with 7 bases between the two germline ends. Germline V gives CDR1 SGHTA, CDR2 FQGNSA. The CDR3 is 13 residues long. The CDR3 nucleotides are TGTGCCAGCAGCTTAGGGGGGGTCACTGAAGCTTTCTTT. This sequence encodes CASSLGGVTEAFF.

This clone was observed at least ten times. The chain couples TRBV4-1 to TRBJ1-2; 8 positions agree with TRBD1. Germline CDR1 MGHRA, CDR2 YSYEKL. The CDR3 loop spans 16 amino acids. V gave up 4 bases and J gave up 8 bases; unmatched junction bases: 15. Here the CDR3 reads CASSPRKLQGADGYTF. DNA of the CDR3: TGCGCCAGCAGCCCTCGTAAACTCCAGGGGGCGGACGGCTACACCTTC.

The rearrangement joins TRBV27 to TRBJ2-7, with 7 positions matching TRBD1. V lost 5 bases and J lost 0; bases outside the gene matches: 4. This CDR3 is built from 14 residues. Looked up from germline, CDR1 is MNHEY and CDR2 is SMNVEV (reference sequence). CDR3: CASSIRTGSYEQYF. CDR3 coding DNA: TGTGCCAGCAGTATACGGACAGGCTCCTACGAGCAGTACTTC.

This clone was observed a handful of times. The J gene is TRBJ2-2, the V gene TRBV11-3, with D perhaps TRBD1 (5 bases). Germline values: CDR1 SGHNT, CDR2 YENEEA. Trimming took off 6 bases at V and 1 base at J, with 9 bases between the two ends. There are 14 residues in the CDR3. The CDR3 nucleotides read TGTGCCAGCAGTCTCCAGGGGAACACCGGGGAGCTGTTTTTT. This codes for CASSLQGNTGELFF.

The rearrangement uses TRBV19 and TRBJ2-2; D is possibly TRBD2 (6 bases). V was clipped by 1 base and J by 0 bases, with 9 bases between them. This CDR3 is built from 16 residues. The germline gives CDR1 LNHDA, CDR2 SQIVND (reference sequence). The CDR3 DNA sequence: TGTGCCAGTAGTATAGCGGGAGTCCCGAACACCGGGGAGCTGTTTTTT. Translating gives CASSIAGVPNTGELFF.

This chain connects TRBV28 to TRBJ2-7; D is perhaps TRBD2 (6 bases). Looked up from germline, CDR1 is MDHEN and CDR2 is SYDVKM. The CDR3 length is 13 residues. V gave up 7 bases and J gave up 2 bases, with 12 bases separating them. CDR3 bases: TGTGCCAGCACGGGCGGGATCCCCTACGAGCAGTACTTC. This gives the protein CASTGGIPYEQYF. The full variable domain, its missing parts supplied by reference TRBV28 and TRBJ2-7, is DVKVTQSSRYLVKRTGEKVFLECVQDMDHENMFWYRQDPGLGLRLIYFSYDVKMKEKGDIPEGYSVSREKKERFSLILESASTNQTSMYLCASTGGIPYEQYFGPGTRLTVT.

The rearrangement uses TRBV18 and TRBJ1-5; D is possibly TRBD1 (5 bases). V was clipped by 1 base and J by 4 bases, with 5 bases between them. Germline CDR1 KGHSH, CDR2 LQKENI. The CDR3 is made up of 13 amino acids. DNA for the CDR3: TGTGCCAGCTCACCACAGGGGAATCAGCCCCAGCATTTT. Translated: CASSPQGNQPQHF.

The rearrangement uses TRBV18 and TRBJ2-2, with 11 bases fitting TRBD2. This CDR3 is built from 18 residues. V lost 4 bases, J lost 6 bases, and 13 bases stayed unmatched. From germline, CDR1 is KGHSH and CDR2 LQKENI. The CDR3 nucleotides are TGTGCCAGCTCACGCGCCGGGACTAGCGGTTCGTACCCCGGGGAGCTGTTTTTT. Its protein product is CASSRAGTSGSYPGELFF.

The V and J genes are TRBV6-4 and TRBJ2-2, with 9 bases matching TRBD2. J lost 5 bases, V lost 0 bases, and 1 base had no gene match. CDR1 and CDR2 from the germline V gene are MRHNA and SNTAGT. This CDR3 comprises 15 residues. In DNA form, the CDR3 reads TGTGCCAGCAGTGACTCTGCGGGAGGGACCGGGGAGCTGTTTTTT. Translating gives CASSDSAGGTGELFF.

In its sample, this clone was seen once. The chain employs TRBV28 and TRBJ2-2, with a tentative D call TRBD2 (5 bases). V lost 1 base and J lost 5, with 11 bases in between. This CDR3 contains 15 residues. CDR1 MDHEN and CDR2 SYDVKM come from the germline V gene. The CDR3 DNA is TGTGCCAGCAGTTTATTTACTAGTACAACCGGGGAGCTGTTTTTT. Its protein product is CASSLFTSTTGELFF.

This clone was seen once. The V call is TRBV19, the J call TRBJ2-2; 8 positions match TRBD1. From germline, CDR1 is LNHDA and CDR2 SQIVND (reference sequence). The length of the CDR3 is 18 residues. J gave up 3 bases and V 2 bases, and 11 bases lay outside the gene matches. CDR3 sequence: CASSISTGGGTYTGELFF. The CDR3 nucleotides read TGTGCCAGTAGTATAAGCACAGGGGGTGGCACGTACACCGGGGAGCTGTTTTTT. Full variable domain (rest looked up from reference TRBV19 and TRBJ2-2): DGGITQSPKYLFRKEGQNVTLSCEQNLNHDAMYWYRQDPGQGLRLIYYSQIVNDFQKGDIAEGYSVSREKKESFPLTVTSAQKNPTAFYLCASSISTGGGTYTGELFFGEGSRLTVL.

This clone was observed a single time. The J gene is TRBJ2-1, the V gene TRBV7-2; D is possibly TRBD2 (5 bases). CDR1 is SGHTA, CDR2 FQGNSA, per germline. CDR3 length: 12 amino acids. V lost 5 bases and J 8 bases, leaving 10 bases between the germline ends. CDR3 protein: CASSQRVHEQFF. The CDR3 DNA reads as TGTGCCAGCAGCCAGAGGGTTCATGAGCAGTTCTTC.

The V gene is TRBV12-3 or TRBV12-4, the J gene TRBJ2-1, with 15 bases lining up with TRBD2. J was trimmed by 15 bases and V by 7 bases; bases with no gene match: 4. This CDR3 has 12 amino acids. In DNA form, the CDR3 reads TGTGCCAGCATGGGGACTAGCGGGAGGTGGTTCTTC. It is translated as CASMGTSGRWFF.

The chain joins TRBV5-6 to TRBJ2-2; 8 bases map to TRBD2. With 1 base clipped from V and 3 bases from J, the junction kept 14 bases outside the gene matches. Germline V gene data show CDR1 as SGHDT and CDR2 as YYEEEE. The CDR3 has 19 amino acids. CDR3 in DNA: TGTGCCAGCAGCTTGAAGGGACTAGGCCTAACACACGACACCGGGGAGCTGTTTTTT. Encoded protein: CASSLKGLGLTHDTGELFF.

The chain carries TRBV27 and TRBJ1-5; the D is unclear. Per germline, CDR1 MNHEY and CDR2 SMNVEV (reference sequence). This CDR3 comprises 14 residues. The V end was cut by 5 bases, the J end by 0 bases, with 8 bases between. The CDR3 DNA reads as TGTGCCAGCAGTGAGGGAAATAGCAATCAGCCCCAGCATTTT. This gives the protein CASSEGNSNQPQHF.

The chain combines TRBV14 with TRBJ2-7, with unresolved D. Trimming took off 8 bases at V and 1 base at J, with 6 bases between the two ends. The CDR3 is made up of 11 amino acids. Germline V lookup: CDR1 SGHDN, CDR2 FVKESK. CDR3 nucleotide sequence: TGTGCCAGCTCGTTTTCCTACGAGCAGTACTTC. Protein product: CASSFSYEQYF.

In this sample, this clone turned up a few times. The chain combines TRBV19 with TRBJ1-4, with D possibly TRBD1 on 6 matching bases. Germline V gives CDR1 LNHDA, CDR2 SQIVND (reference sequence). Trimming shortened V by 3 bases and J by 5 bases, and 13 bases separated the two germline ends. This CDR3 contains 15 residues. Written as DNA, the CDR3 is TGTGCCAGTAGTATTTCGGACAGACTAAATGAAAAACTGTTTTTT. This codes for CASSISDRLNEKLFF.

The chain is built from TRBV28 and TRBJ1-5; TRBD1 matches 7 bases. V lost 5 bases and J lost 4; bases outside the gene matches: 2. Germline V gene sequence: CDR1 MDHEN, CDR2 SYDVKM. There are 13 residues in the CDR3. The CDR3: CASSPTGNQPQHF. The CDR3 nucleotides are TGTGCCAGCAGTCCGACAGGGAATCAGCCCCAGCATTTT.

CDR3 sequence (DNA): TGTGCCAGCAGTTTAGGGCAGTATGGGGCCAACGTCCTGACTTTC. It encodes CASSLGQYGANVLTF. The chain joins TRBV28 to TRBJ2-6; D is unclear. The ends were cut back, 2 bases at V and 3 bases at J, with 8 bases in the middle. CDR1 is MDHEN, CDR2 SYDVKM, per germline. This CDR3 is 15 amino acids long.

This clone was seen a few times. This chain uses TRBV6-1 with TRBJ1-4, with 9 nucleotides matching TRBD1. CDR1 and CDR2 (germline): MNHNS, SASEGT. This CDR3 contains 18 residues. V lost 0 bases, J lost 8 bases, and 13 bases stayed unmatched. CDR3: CASSEAGQGGAPSEKLFF. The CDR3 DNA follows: TGTGCCAGCAGTGAAGCGGGACAGGGCGGCGCCCCTTCAGAAAAACTGTTTTTT.

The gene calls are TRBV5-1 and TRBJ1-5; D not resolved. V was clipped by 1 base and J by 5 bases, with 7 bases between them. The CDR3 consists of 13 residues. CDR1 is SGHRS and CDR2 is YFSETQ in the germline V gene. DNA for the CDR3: TGCGCCAGCAGCTTGTCCGGGGATCAGCCCCAGCATTTT. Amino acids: CASSLSGDQPQHF.

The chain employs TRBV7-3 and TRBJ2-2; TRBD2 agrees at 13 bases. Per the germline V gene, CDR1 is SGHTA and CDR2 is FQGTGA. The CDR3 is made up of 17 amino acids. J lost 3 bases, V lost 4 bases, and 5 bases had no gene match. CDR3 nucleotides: TGTGCCAGCAGCTCCGGACTAGCGGGAGCCGACACCGGGGAGCTGTTTTTT. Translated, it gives CASSSGLAGADTGELFF.

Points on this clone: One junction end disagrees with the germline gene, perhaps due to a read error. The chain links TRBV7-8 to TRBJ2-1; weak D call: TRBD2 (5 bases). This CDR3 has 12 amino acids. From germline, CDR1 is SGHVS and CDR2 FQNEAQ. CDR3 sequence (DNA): TGTGCCAGCAGCTTAGGTCCCAGTCGGGGAGTCTTC. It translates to CASSLGPSRGVF.

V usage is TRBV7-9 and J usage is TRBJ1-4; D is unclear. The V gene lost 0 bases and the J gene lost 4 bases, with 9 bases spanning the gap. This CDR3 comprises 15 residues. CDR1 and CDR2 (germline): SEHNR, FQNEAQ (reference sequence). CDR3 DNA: TGTGCCAGCAGCTTAGCGAGAGGGTTTAATGAAAAACTGTTTTTT. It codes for CASSLARGFNEKLFF.

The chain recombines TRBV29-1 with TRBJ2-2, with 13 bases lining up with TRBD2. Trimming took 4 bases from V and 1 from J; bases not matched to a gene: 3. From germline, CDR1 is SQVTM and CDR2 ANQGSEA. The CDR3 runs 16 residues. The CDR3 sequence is CSVAGLAGLNTGELFF. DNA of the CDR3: TGCAGCGTTGCGGGACTAGCGGGGTTGAACACCGGGGAGCTGTTTTTT.